These T cell receptor beta chains were read from a single sample in a study of T cell responses to AZD1222 COVID-19 vaccine. Clones were sequenced by immunoSEQ multiplex PCR, and TCRdb holds only the in-frame ones, with some missing. In the table there are 200,000 or so clones, 75% to 90% of which are singletons. Material: peripheral blood, obtained on day 0 of AZD1222 vaccination. The source of these receptors is an adult in good health. CDR3s include the opening cysteine and the closing phenylalanine or tryptophan. Each record gives: V gene, clone size, D gene, J gene, CDR3 protein, CDR3 DNA. D genes are given only for firm matches. For some rows the clone size is stated as once, few or many, or as a class when expanded; others skip it.

V: TRBV30; size: NA; D: TRBD1; J: TRBJ1-1; CDR3: CAWRGTVNTEAFF; DNA: TGTGCCTGGAGAGGGACAGTGAACACTGAAGCTTTCTTT
V: TRBV30; size: NA; D: NA; J: TRBJ1-6; CDR3: CAWSQGNNSPLHF; DNA: TGTGCCTGGAGCCAGGGGAATAATTCACCCCTCCACTTT
V: TRBV6-2/TRBV6-3; size: NA; D: NA; J: TRBJ2-7; CDR3: CASSNRQDGVKEQYF; DNA: TGTGCCAGCAGTAACAGACAGGATGGAGTAAAAGAGCAGTACTTC
V: TRBV29-1; size: NA; D: NA; J: TRBJ2-1; CDR3: CSVAYSSYNEQFF; DNA: TGCAGCGTTGCTTACAGTTCCTACAATGAGCAGTTCTTC
V: TRBV4-3; size: NA; D: TRBD2; J: TRBJ2-2; CDR3: CASSQDKGLAGGAGELFF; DNA: TGCGCCAGCAGCCAAGATAAGGGGCTAGCGGGAGGCGCCGGGGAGCTGTTTTTT
V: TRBV4-3; size: NA; D: TRBD1; J: TRBJ1-2; CDR3: CASSQDSKTGFGGYTF; DNA: TGCGCCAGCAGCCAAGACTCGAAGACAGGGTTCGGTGGCTACACCTTC
V: TRBV5-8; size: NA; D: TRBD1; J: TRBJ1-5; CDR3: CASRDRGGGGNQPQHF; DNA: TGTGCCAGCAGGGACAGGGGGGGCGGAGGCAATCAGCCCCAGCATTTT
V: TRBV28; size: NA; D: TRBD1; J: TRBJ1-2; CDR3: CASRDRGRSYTF; DNA: TGTGCGAGCCGGGACAGGGGGCGAAGCTACACCTTC
V: TRBV2; size: NA; D: NA; J: TRBJ2-3; CDR3: CASSRTPQADTQYF; DNA: TGTGCCAGCTCTAGGACACCTCAGGCAGATACGCAGTATTTT
V: TRBV2; size: NA; D: NA; J: TRBJ1-5; CDR3: CASSVPGSINQPQHF; DNA: TGTGCCAGCAGTGTCCCAGGGAGCATCAATCAGCCCCAGCATTTT
V: TRBV6-4; size: NA; D: NA; J: TRBJ2-7; CDR3: CASGPYEQYF; DNA: TGTGCCAGCGGTCCTTACGAGCAGTACTTC
V: TRBV4-2; size: NA; D: NA; J: TRBJ2-2; CDR3: CASSQDLEGSNTGELFF; DNA: TGTGCCAGCAGCCAAGATTTGGAGGGCTCCAACACCGGGGAGCTGTTTTTT
V: TRBV3-1/TRBV3-2; size: once; D: NA; J: TRBJ1-1; CDR3: CASSQDRGNTEAFF; DNA: TGTGCCAGCAGCCAAGATCGTGGGAACACTGAAGCTTTCTTT
V: TRBV7-9; size: NA; D: NA; J: TRBJ2-3; CDR3: CASSWRLTGTPGGTDTQYF; DNA: TGTGCCAGCAGCTGGAGATTGACCGGGACTCCGGGTGGAACAGATACGCAGTATTTT
V: TRBV5-6; size: NA; D: TRBD2; J: TRBJ2-1; CDR3: CASSFLRESSYNEQFF; DNA: TGTGCCAGCAGCTTCTTGCGGGAGAGCTCCTACAATGAGCAGTTCTTC
V: TRBV6-5; size: once; D: NA; J: TRBJ1-1; CDR3: CASSHPKGNTEAFF; DNA: TGTGCCAGCAGTCATCCCAAAGGGAACACTGAAGCTTTCTTT
V: TRBV19; size: NA; D: TRBD1; J: TRBJ1-1; CDR3: CASSRLQGEAEAFF; DNA: TGTGCCAGTAGTCGCTTACAGGGGGAAGCTGAAGCTTTCTTT
V: TRBV28; size: NA; D: TRBD2; J: TRBJ2-1; CDR3: CASSLASGSSYNEQFF; DNA: TGTGCCAGCAGTTTGGCTAGCGGGAGCTCCTACAATGAGCAGTTCTTC
V: TRBV19; size: NA; D: TRBD2; J: TRBJ2-1; CDR3: CASSKGLAGANEQFF; DNA: TGTGCCAGTAGCAAGGGACTAGCGGGGGCCAATGAGCAGTTCTTC
V: TRBV6-6; size: NA; D: NA; J: TRBJ1-1; CDR3: CASRFVAGLGNTEAFF; DNA: TGTGCCAGCAGGTTCGTGGCAGGGTTGGGGAACACTGAAGCTTTCTTT
V: TRBV10-3; size: NA; D: NA; J: TRBJ2-1; CDR3: CAISYLNARSYNEQFF; DNA: TGTGCCATCAGCTACCTGAACGCCCGCTCCTACAATGAGCAGTTCTTC
V: TRBV11-3; size: NA; D: NA; J: TRBJ2-1; CDR3: CASSLGGASYNEQFF; DNA: TGTGCCAGCAGCTTGGGGGGGGCTTCCTACAATGAGCAGTTCTTC
V: TRBV18; size: NA; D: NA; J: TRBJ1-4; CDR3: CASSVGIATNEKLFF; DNA: TGTGCCAGCTCAGTCGGGATTGCAACTAATGAAAAACTGTTTTTT
V: TRBV6-1; size: few; D: TRBD1; J: TRBJ1-2; CDR3: CASSDQGVGNYGYTF; DNA: TGTGCCAGCAGTGACCAGGGGGTTGGTAACTATGGCTACACCTTC
V: TRBV5-1; size: NA; D: NA; J: TRBJ1-2; CDR3: CASSFGAEEGYTF; DNA: TGCGCCAGCAGCTTTGGGGCAGAGGAGGGCTACACCTTC
V: TRBV28; size: NA; D: TRBD2; J: TRBJ2-1; CDR3: CASGLAGEKFF; DNA: TGTGCCAGCGGTCTAGCGGGAGAAAAATTCTTC